The 27 T cell receptor beta chains presented below share a single source sample, sequenced in a study of human T cells and chemical hapten exposure. The time point: patch test 1, 2 weeks after DPC sensitization. Treatment specified: therapeutic diphenylcyclopropenone sensitization with weekly scalp DPC. TCRdb re-analysed the RACE reads in MiXCR, keeping a single row per CDR3 protein. The sample records 300,000 to 400,000 distinct CDR3 sequences, roughly 6.9% being singletons. The sequencing used whole blood, collected in connection with sensitization to the hapten diphenylcyclopropenone (DPC). The receptor set was obtained from a woman younger than 35 with alopecia areata. Some clones in this sample may be carry-over from other donors' samples.

This sequence joins TRBV20-1 and TRBJ1-5; D uncertain. The CDR3 length is 15 residues. Germline V gives CDR1 DFQATT, CDR2 SNEGSKA (reference sequence). V lost 1 base to trimming and J lost 4 bases, with 14 bases between them. CDR3 sequence (DNA): TGCAGTGCTAGAGTTCTCGGTGGCATTAATCAGCCCCAGCATTTT. This sequence encodes CSARVLGGINQPQHF.

This chain joins TRBV20-1 and TRBJ1-5; unclear D gene. The germline V gene has CDR1 DFQATT and CDR2 SNEGSKA (reference sequence). This CDR3 region has 13 residues. V was shortened by 5 bases and J by 3 bases, with 11 bases between the two germline ends. The CDR3 protein is CSAAGPYNQPQHF. The DNA of the CDR3 is TGCAGTGCTGCCGGGCCTTACAATCAGCCCCAGCATTTT.

This clonotype was seen a handful of times. This chain links TRBV6-5 with TRBJ1-2; D is unresolved. Trimming shortened V by 6 bases and J by 1 base, and 9 bases separated the two germline ends. The CDR3 loop spans 13 amino acids. Germline V gene data show CDR1 as MNHEY and CDR2 as SVGAGI. The CDR3 coding sequence is TGTGCCAGCAGGAGCCAGGTTAACTATGGCTACACCTTC. Residues: CASRSQVNYGYTF.

As for this clonotype: A read error may explain this, as a much larger clone is one base away. The missing conserved phenylalanine or tryptophan at the end of this CDR3 makes a read error likely. The chain combines TRBV2 with TRBJ2-3, with D maybe TRBD2 (6 bases). CDR1 is SNHLY, CDR2 FYNNEI, per germline. V was trimmed by 5 bases and J by 0 bases, leaving 12 bases between them. The CDR3 is 15 residues long. CDR3 nucleotide sequence: TGTGCCAGCAGTATGGGCGGGGCCAGCACAGATACGCAGTATTTG. Its translation: CASSMGGASTDTQYL.

The chain joins TRBV7-2 to TRBJ2-5, with D possibly being TRBD1 (5 bases). The CDR3 is 13 residues long. Trimming left V 5 bases short and J 1 base short, with 8 bases between. Germline V gene sequence: CDR1 SGHTA, CDR2 FQGNSA. The CDR3: CASSGQFQETQYF. In nucleotides, the CDR3 is TGTGCCAGCAGCGGACAATTCCAAGAGACCCAGTACTTC.

This clonotype was seen only a few times. The chain couples TRBV9 to TRBJ2-7, with TRBD1 matching 7 bases. V was clipped by 4 bases and J by 3 bases; unmatched bases: 13. CDR3 length: 16 residues. Germline V gives CDR1 SGDLS, CDR2 YYNGEE. The CDR3 coding sequence is TGTGCCAGCAGCTTTCGGACAGGAGGAACCATCTACGAGCAGTACTTC. Translating it yields CASSFRTGGTIYEQYF.

This clonotype has more than one count but fewer than ten. V is TRBV2 and J is TRBJ2-3; 13 bases match TRBD2. Per the germline V gene, CDR1 is SNHLY and CDR2 is FYNNEI. The CDR3 totals 17 residues. The junction had 8 bases not matched to a gene; V was cut back by 6 bases and J by 2 bases. CDR3 region: CASRRTSGGLLTDTQYF. The CDR3 coding sequence is TGTGCCAGCAGGAGGACTAGCGGGGGCCTCCTCACAGATACGCAGTATTTT.

This clonotype came up a few times. The chain has TRBV7-2 and TRBJ1-2; D not certain. Germline V lookup: CDR1 SGHTA, CDR2 FQGNSA. The CDR3 covers 15 residues. Trimming shortened V by 2 bases and J by 1 base, and 11 bases separated the two germline ends. In DNA, the CDR3 is TGTGCCAGCAGCTTACTGGGAGATATTAACTATGGCTACACCTTC. Translation gives CASSLLGDINYGYTF. Full variable domain (missing parts from reference TRBV7-2 and TRBJ1-2): GAGVSQSPSNKVTEKGKDVELRCDPISGHTALYWYRQSLGQGLEFLIYFQGNSAPDKSGLPSDRFSAERTGGSVSTLTIQRTQQEDSAVYLCASSLLGDINYGYTFGSGTRLTVV.

This chain joins TRBV10-3 and TRBJ2-5; possible D gene TRBD2, 5 bases. This CDR3 has 11 amino acids. From germline, CDR1 is ENHRY and CDR2 SYGVKD. V shed 10 bases and J shed 3 bases, with 9 bases lying between them. This CDR3 reads CATRTEETQYF. The CDR3 DNA reads as TGTGCCACACGGACTGAAGAGACCCAGTACTTC.

Only a few counts were recorded for this clonotype. This chain connects TRBV20-1 to TRBJ2-7, with 9 nucleotides matching TRBD2. CDR1 DFQATT and CDR2 SNEGSKA come from the germline V gene (reference sequence). This CDR3 has 15 residues. Trimming removed 2 bases from V and 0 bases from J; junction bases left unmatched: 5. The CDR3 bases are TGCAGTGCTAGAAGGATAGCGGGGGACTCCTACGAGCAGTACTTC. Residues: CSARRIAGDSYEQYF.

This clonotype appeared many times. The chain joins TRBV6-2 or TRBV6-3 to TRBJ2-2, with 7 bases matching TRBD1. The CDR3 sequence is 14 residues long. V shed 7 bases, J shed 6 bases, and the junction held 8 bases outside the gene matches. CDR1 and CDR2 from the germline V gene are MNHEY and SVGEGT. As DNA, the CDR3 is TGTGCCAGCACAAAGACAGGGTCGGCCGGGGAGCTGTTTTTT. Residues: CASTKTGSAGELFF.

The chain recombines TRBV20-1 with TRBJ2-4; 7 bases fit TRBD1. The CDR3 is 15 residues long. With 4 bases clipped from V and 1 base from J, the junction kept 7 bases outside the gene matches. The germline gives CDR1 DFQATT, CDR2 SNEGSKA (reference sequence). This chain's CDR3 is CSATRTGAAKNIQYF. CDR3 sequence (DNA): TGCAGTGCTACCCGTACAGGGGCGGCCAAAAACATTCAGTACTTC.

Turning to this clonotype: It may be a read error: a sequence one base away is much more abundant. This chain joins TRBV9 and TRBJ2-1, with D perhaps being TRBD1 or TRBD2 (6 bases each). Germline assignment: CDR1 SGDLS and CDR2 YYNGEE. This CDR3 is 14 amino acids long. V was clipped by 5 bases and J by 9 bases, with 18 bases between them. The CDR3 coding sequence is TGTGCCAGCAGGGAGGGGCAGGGGCCCGGTGAGCAGTTCTTC. It is translated as CASREGQGPGEQFF.

The chain links TRBV5-1 to TRBJ2-5; either TRBD1 or TRBD2 may fit D (5 bases each). The CDR3 totals 12 residues. Germline CDR1 and CDR2: SGHRS and YFSETQ. Trimming pared 5 bases from V and 7 bases from J, leaving 12 bases between. Here the CDR3 DNA reads TGCGCCAGCAGAGGGGAGTATGGGACCCAGTACTTC. Amino acids: CASRGEYGTQYF.

Only a few counts were recorded for this clonotype. The chain combines TRBV9 with TRBJ1-2; 7 nucleotides align to TRBD1. CDR3 length: 13 amino acids. Looked up from germline, CDR1 is SGDLS and CDR2 is YYNGEE. Trimming cost V 3 bases and J 7 bases; bases outside gene matches: 6. The CDR3 here is CASSESDRAGYTF. In DNA form, the CDR3 reads TGTGCCAGCAGCGAGTCCGACAGGGCTGGCTACACCTTC.

This clonotype occurred a few times. The rearrangement uses TRBV12-3 or TRBV12-4 and TRBJ2-3; tentative D call: TRBD2 (6 bases). This CDR3 is built from 15 residues. Trimming pared 7 bases from V and 2 bases from J, leaving 16 bases between. The CDR3 sequence is CASKLRDSHTDTQYF. CDR3 DNA: TGTGCCAGCAAACTCCGGGACTCCCACACAGATACGCAGTATTTT.

The chain links TRBV20-1 to TRBJ2-1; D may be TRBD2 (5 bases). Germline-derived CDR1 and CDR2 are DFQATT and SNEGSKA (reference sequence). The V end lost 6 bases, the J end lost 4 bases, and 10 bases lay between the germline ends. The CDR3 covers 12 residues. The CDR3 sequence is CSAEVRYNEQFF. DNA for the CDR3: TGCAGTGCGGAGGTTCGTTACAATGAGCAGTTCTTC.

The table lists this clonotype with a few counts. This CDR3 fails to terminate in the conserved phenylalanine or tryptophan, so it likely reflects a read error. J is TRBJ2-1 and V is TRBV6-5; 14 nucleotides match TRBD2. CDR3 length: 20 residues. Germline CDR1 MNHEY, CDR2 SVGAGI. The junction had 15 bases not matched to a gene; V was cut back by 2 bases and J by 6 bases. CDR3 loop: CASSYLPKTSGGAFSNEQFL. DNA for the CDR3: TGTGCCAGCAGTTACCTCCCTAAGACTAGCGGGGGGGCCTTTAGCAATGAGCAGTTCTTA.

This clonotype was seen a handful of times. The V gene is TRBV6-5, the J gene TRBJ2-5; 8 bases are shared with TRBD1. Germline V gene sequence: CDR1 MNHEY, CDR2 SVGAGI. With 7 bases clipped from V and 5 bases from J, the junction kept 9 bases outside the gene matches. The CDR3 spans 14 residues. The CDR3: CASNPTGGRETQYF. Here the CDR3 DNA reads TGTGCCAGCAACCCCACAGGGGGTAGGGAGACCCAGTACTTC.

The chain has TRBV6-2 or TRBV6-3 and TRBJ1-1, with no clear D. This CDR3 is built from 12 residues. Trimming pared 4 bases from V and 6 bases from J, leaving 9 bases between. CDR1 and CDR2 from the germline V gene are MNHEY and SVGEGT. CDR3 coding DNA: TGTGCCAGCAGTTTAGTAGGATCTGAAGCTTTCTTT. Its translation is CASSLVGSEAFF.

This clonotype came up a few times. CDR3 DNA: TGTGCCAGCAGCTTAGAAGTCCAGACCTATGGCTACACCTTC. Protein product: CASSLEVQTYGYTF. The rearrangement joins TRBV7-2 to TRBJ1-2, with no clear D. The length of the CDR3 is 14 residues. Trimming left V 1 base short and J 4 bases short, with 10 bases between. Germline V gene lookup returns CDR1 SGHTA and CDR2 FQGNSA. Drawing the rest from reference TRBV7-2 and TRBJ1-2, the complete variable domain is GAGVSQSPSNKVTEKGKDVELRCDPISGHTALYWYRQSLGQGLEFLIYFQGNSAPDKSGLPSDRFSAERTGGSVSTLTIQRTQQEDSAVYLCASSLEVQTYGYTFGSGTRLTVV.

This clonotype has at least ten counts. The chain is built from TRBV6-2 or TRBV6-3 and TRBJ2-2, with D possibly matching TRBD2 (6 bases). V shed 7 bases and J shed 6 bases, with 21 bases lying between them. Germline assignment: CDR1 MNHEY and CDR2 SVGEGT. This CDR3 comprises 16 residues. This chain's CDR3 is CASNDPPSVGPGELFF. As DNA, the CDR3 is TGTGCCAGCAACGACCCCCCTAGCGTGGGTCCCGGGGAGCTGTTTTTT.

This clonotype was seen ten or more times. V gene TRBV2 combines with J gene TRBJ2-6, with D tentatively TRBD1 (5 bases). The CDR3 covers 15 residues. Trimming took 6 bases from V and 0 from J, leaving 9 bases between them. The germline V gene has CDR1 SNHLY and CDR2 FYNNEI. CDR3 DNA: TGTGCCAGCAGATTAGGACACTCTGGGGCCAACGTCCTGACTTTC. It translates to CASRLGHSGANVLTF. The whole variable domain, filled in from reference TRBV2 and TRBJ2-6, reads EPEVTQTPSHQVTQMGQEVILRCVPISNHLYFYWYRQILGQKVEFLVSFYNNEISEKSEIFDDQFSVERPDGSNFTLKIRSTKLEDSAMYFCASRLGHSGANVLTFGAGSRLTVL.

This clonotype was counted ten times or more. The V gene is TRBV20-1, the J gene TRBJ1-1; D may be TRBD1 (5 bases). The CDR3 runs to 14 residues. The V gene lost 2 bases and the J gene lost 6 bases, with 16 bases spanning the gap. Germline V gene data show CDR1 as DFQATT and CDR2 as SNEGSKA (reference sequence). CDR3 coding DNA: TGCAGTGCTAGAATTGAGGGGACGGCATCTGAAGCTTTCTTT. Its translation: CSARIEGTASEAFF.

This clonotype was seen many times. The chain combines TRBV6-2 or TRBV6-3 with TRBJ1-5, with D unresolved. Germline CDR1 reads MNHEY; CDR2 reads SVGEGT. This CDR3 comprises 12 residues. V was shortened by 5 bases and J by 10 bases, with 12 bases between the two germline ends. CDR3 DNA: TGTGCCAGCAGTCAAGGACCCTCACCCCAGCATTTT. Encoded protein: CASSQGPSPQHF.

This clonotype was observed many times. This sequence joins TRBV7-2 and TRBJ2-3; 7 nucleotides agree with TRBD2. Germline values: CDR1 SGHTA, CDR2 FQGNSA. Trimming removed 1 base from V and 4 bases from J; junction bases left unmatched: 5. The CDR3 is made up of 15 amino acids. In DNA, the CDR3 is TGTGCCAGCAGCTTAGGCGGGGGAAACTCAGATACGCAGTATTTT. Translated, it gives CASSLGGGNSDTQYF.

This clonotype was detected only a few times. This chain joins TRBV5-4 and TRBJ2-6; D is ambiguous. CDR3 size: 13 residues. Germline V gives CDR1 SGHNT, CDR2 YYREEE (reference sequence). V was shortened by 4 bases and J by 3 bases, with 5 bases between the two germline ends. The DNA for the CDR3 is TGTGCCAGCAGCCCCAATGGGGCCAACGTCCTGACTTTC. Amino acid sequence: CASSPNGANVLTF.